Listed here are 28 T cell receptor beta chains from one sample, sequenced in a study of blood T cell repertoires in COVID-19 (dated by TCRdb to the early 2020s). Libraries were constructed by the immunoSEQ multiplex PCR assay. What TCRdb holds here is the immuneACCESS table cut down to in-frame rearrangements. Part of the clones is not present; checked against another copy, under half of the missing clones reflect an unresolved V gene, and the others are unexplained. The sample table contains roughly 150,000 clones; only one count was recorded for roughly 85% of them. Roughly 20% of the sample is taken by the ten largest. The material sequenced was PBMCs or T cells enriched from blood (not recorded which). The source is a woman in her sixties or seventies in a cohort exposed to, infected with or recovered from COVID-19 (not recorded which).

This chain uses TRBV5-1 with TRBJ2-1; the match to TRBD2 covers 7 bases. Germline V gene lookup returns CDR1 SGHRS and CDR2 YFSETQ. Losses at the gene ends were 4 bases for V and 6 bases for J; bases not matched to a gene: 10. This CDR3 has 15 amino acids. The CDR3 spells CASSPGLAVTNEQFF. The CDR3 coding sequence is TGCGCCAGCAGCCCTGGTCTAGCGGTGACCAATGAGCAGTTCTTC.

The genes are TRBV28 and TRBJ2-1; 9 bases line up with TRBD1. CDR1 is MDHEN, CDR2 SYDVKM, per germline. J gave up 2 bases and V 5 bases, and 4 bases lay outside the gene matches. This CDR3 contains 15 residues. The CDR3 loop is CASSRTGEPYNEQFF. The CDR3 DNA follows: TGTGCCAGCAGTCGGACAGGGGAACCCTACAATGAGCAGTTCTTC.

The chain uses TRBV6-5 and TRBJ1-2; 7 bases match TRBD1. Germline lookup yields CDR1 MNHEY and CDR2 SVGAGI. The V segment lost 10 bases and the J segment 5 bases; nucleotides outside the gene matches: 16. The CDR3 loop spans 15 amino acids. The DNA for the CDR3 is TGTGCCACCCCAGCCGGGACAGTACTGAGATATGGCTACACCTTC. The encoded protein is CATPAGTVLRYGYTF.

The genes are TRBV7-2 and TRBJ1-3; D unclear. Germline V gene sequence: CDR1 SGHTA, CDR2 FQGNSA. Trimming took 7 bases from V and 0 from J, leaving 13 bases between them. The CDR3 runs to 15 residues. CDR3 amino acids: CASTKWSRSGNTIYF. The CDR3 nucleotides are TGTGCCAGCACAAAGTGGAGTCGCTCTGGAAACACCATATATTTT.

The chain carries TRBV28 and TRBJ2-5; TRBD2 might be the D (5 bases). This CDR3 is 12 amino acids long. Germline V gene sequence: CDR1 MDHEN, CDR2 SYDVKM. The V end lost 11 bases, the J end lost 5 bases, and 15 bases lay between the germline ends. CDR3 sequence: CASQRDQETQYF. CDR3 coding DNA: TGTGCCTCCCAACGGGATCAGGAGACCCAGTACTTC.

Written as DNA, the CDR3 is TGTGCCAGCAGCGTCCACGACAGCTCCTACAATGAGCAGTTCTTC. As protein: CASSVHDSSYNEQFF. The chain couples TRBV9 to TRBJ2-1; perhaps TRBD1 as D (5 bases). V was cut by 2 bases and J by 0 bases, with 9 bases left in between. Germline CDR1 and CDR2: SGDLS and YYNGEE. This CDR3 region has 15 residues.

The chain employs TRBV11-2 and TRBJ2-7, with a possible D match to TRBD2 (5 bases). The V gene's germline CDR1 is SGHAT and CDR2 FQNNGV. V lost 0 bases to trimming and J lost 12 bases, with 24 bases between them. The CDR3 consists of 16 residues. The CDR3 sequence is CASSLDGRAATQVGYF. CDR3 nucleotide sequence: TGTGCCAGCAGCTTAGATGGGCGGGCAGCCACCCAAGTTGGGTACTTC.

The CDR3 sequence is CASSLGLAGGPPFF. The CDR3 nucleotides are TGTGCCAGCAGCTTAGGACTAGCGGGAGGGCCGCCGTTCTTC. The chain combines TRBV11-3 with TRBJ2-1, with 14 positions matching TRBD2. Germline V gene sequence: CDR1 SGHNT, CDR2 YENEEA. V shed 1 base, J shed 15 bases, and the junction held 5 bases outside the gene matches. CDR3 length: 14 amino acids. The variable domain in full, with the rest retrieved from reference TRBV11-3 and TRBJ2-1, is EAGVVQSPRYKIIEKKQPVAFWCNPISGHNTLYWYLQNLGQGPELLIRYENEEAVDDSQLPKDRFSAERLKGVDSTLKIQPAELGDSAVYLCASSLGLAGGPPFFGPGTRLTVL.

The chain joins TRBV19 to TRBJ2-7, with 9 bases aligning to TRBD2. The CDR3 totals 15 residues. The germline CDR1 and CDR2 sequences are LNHDA and SQIVND (reference sequence). Germline trimming cut 10 bases from V and 0 bases from J; bases unmatched to any gene: 10. CDR3 sequence (DNA): TGTGCCACCCGGACTAGCGCGATGGTCTCCTACGAGCAGTACTTC. It yields the protein CATRTSAMVSYEQYF.

The CDR3 reads CASSFVSGNTIYF. CDR3 sequence (DNA): TGTGCCAGCAGTTTCGTCTCTGGAAACACCATATATTTT. This rearrangement joins TRBV28 to TRBJ1-3; D unresolved. V was cut by 3 bases and J by 0 bases, with 3 bases left in between. The length of the CDR3 is 13 residues. Germline CDR1 is MDHEN and CDR2 is SYDVKM.

This rearrangement joins TRBV7-8 to TRBJ2-7; D may be TRBD2 (6 bases). Germline CDR1 reads SGHVS; CDR2 reads FQNEAQ. The V gene lost 3 bases and the J gene lost 4 bases, with 10 bases spanning the gap. The CDR3 covers 13 residues. The CDR3: CASSFSREYEQYF. CDR3 in DNA: TGTGCCAGCAGCTTCTCCCGGGAGTACGAGCAGTACTTC.

This clone has a single count. The chain has TRBV5-1 and TRBJ2-1; tentative D call: TRBD1 (6 bases). Trimming took off 4 bases at V and 7 bases at J, with 21 bases between the two ends. This CDR3 has 16 residues. Per germline, CDR1 SGHRS and CDR2 YFSETQ. CDR3 DNA: TGCGCCAGCAGCCCAACCTACAGGGAATTTGTAAATGAGCAGTTCTTC. It is translated as CASSPTYREFVNEQFF.

The chain is built from TRBV28 and TRBJ1-2, with D perhaps TRBD1 (5 bases). V lost 8 bases, J lost 4 bases, and 20 bases lay in between. There are 15 residues in the CDR3. CDR1 is MDHEN, CDR2 SYDVKM, per germline. CDR3 amino acids: CASSKGQGSIYGYTF. In DNA, the CDR3 is TGTGCCAGCTCCAAAGGGCAGGGCAGTATCTATGGCTACACCTTC.

The chain couples TRBV7-2 to TRBJ2-2, with 10 bases identical to TRBD2. V trimming: 4 bases; J trimming: 6 bases; junction bases outside the gene matches: 2. CDR3 length equals 14 residues. CDR1 and CDR2 (germline): SGHTA, FQGNSA. CDR3 amino acids: CASSSSGRAGELFF. The CDR3 region has the DNA TGTGCCAGCAGCTCAAGCGGGAGGGCCGGGGAGCTGTTTTTT.

The CDR3 protein is CASSPSGGTNQPQHF. The CDR3 coding sequence is TGTGCCAGCAGCCCTTCCGGAGGGACCAATCAGCCCCAGCATTTT. The V gene is TRBV7-3, the J gene TRBJ1-5, with D possibly matching TRBD1 (5 bases). CDR1 is SGHTA, CDR2 FQGTGA, per germline. Trimming stripped 5 bases from V and 3 bases from J, with 14 bases between. The CDR3 runs 15 residues.

This chain joins TRBV11-2 and TRBJ2-5; D is perhaps TRBD2 (5 bases). Germline V CDR1 and CDR2: SGHAT, FQNNGV. Trimming removed 5 bases at V and 5 bases at J, with 12 bases between. The length of the CDR3 is 13 residues. This CDR3 reads CASSPTSQETQYF. CDR3 DNA: TGTGCCAGCAGCCCTACTAGTCAGGAGACCCAGTACTTC. The complete variable domain, with remaining parts taken from reference TRBV11-2 and TRBJ2-5, reads EAGVAQSPRYKIIEKRQSVAFWCNPISGHATLYWYQQILGQGPKLLIQFQNNGVVDDSQLPKDRFSAERLKGVDSTLKIQPAKLEDSAVYLCASSPTSQETQYFGPGTRLLVL.

This chain uses TRBV21-1 with TRBJ2-1; the D call TRBD1 from the table was never checked on the DNA. TRBV21-1 is a recognized pseudogene. The length of the CDR3 is 15 residues. This CDR3 reads CAGADMPNSYNEQFF. For the CDR3, the DNA is TGTGCCGGGGCCGATATGCCAAACTCCTACAATGAGCAGTTCTTC.

The V gene is TRBV7-4, the J gene TRBJ2-7, with D possibly TRBD1 on 6 matching bases. The germline CDR1 and CDR2 sequences are SGHVT and SQSDAQ. CDR3 length: 16 amino acids. The germline V and J ends were trimmed by 5 bases and 3 bases, with 20 bases remaining between them. The CDR3 here is CASSLQGHGTYYEQYF. Written as DNA, the CDR3 is TGTGCCAGCAGCCTCCAGGGACACGGAACCTACTACGAGCAGTACTTC.

The J gene is TRBJ1-2, the V gene TRBV5-4, with 11 bases identical to TRBD1. With V trimmed by 3 bases and J by 6 bases, 1 base remained unmatched. This CDR3 has 13 residues. CDR1 is SGHNT and CDR2 is YYREEE in the germline V gene (reference sequence). Here the CDR3 DNA reads TGTGCCAGCAGCTGGACAGGGGGCGATGGCTACACCTTC. Encoded protein: CASSWTGGDGYTF.

The V and J genes are TRBV3-1 (or the pseudogene TRBV3-2) and TRBJ1-2; 10 bases match TRBD1. CDR3 size: 16 residues. Germline CDR1 is LGHDT and CDR2 is YNNKEL (reference sequence). Trimming took 7 bases from V and 7 from J; bases not matched to a gene: 15. CDR3 DNA: TGTGCCAGCACCCCCTTGGGTGGACAGGGGGTTAGTGGCTACACCTTC. This translates into CASTPLGGQGVSGYTF.

This chain uses TRBV11-2 with TRBJ2-2, with no clear D. V lost 6 bases to trimming and J lost 5 bases, with 10 bases between them. The V gene's germline CDR1 is SGHAT and CDR2 FQNNGV. This CDR3 region has 13 residues. The CDR3 region is CASSLDQTGELFF. CDR3 nucleotides: TGTGCCAGCAGTCTAGATCAGACCGGGGAGCTGTTTTTT.

This clone appeared a single time. The gene calls are TRBV7-8 and TRBJ2-5; 8 bases agree with TRBD2. CDR1 and CDR2 (germline): SGHVS, FQNEAQ. The J segment lost 4 bases and the V segment lost 4 bases, leaving 11 bases of the junction unmatched. The CDR3 is made up of 16 amino acids. CDR3: CASSSVAGGVGETQYF. The CDR3 DNA reads as TGTGCCAGCAGCTCGGTCGCGGGAGGTGTAGGAGAGACCCAGTACTTC.

The chain is built from TRBV6-5 and TRBJ2-5; D possibly corresponds to TRBD2 (6 bases). V was clipped by 6 bases and J by 2 bases, with 10 bases between them. This CDR3 has 13 residues. Germline assignment: CDR1 MNHEY and CDR2 SVGAGI. The CDR3 DNA sequence: TGTGCCAGCAGCGTGGCGGGGCAAGAGACCCAGTACTTC. Its protein is CASSVAGQETQYF.

This clone was counted a single time. V gene TRBV4-2 combines with J gene TRBJ2-4; possibly TRBD2 for D (6 bases). CDR1 is LGHNA, CDR2 YNFKEQ, per germline. Trimming took off 1 base at V and 5 bases at J, with 12 bases between the two ends. CDR3 length equals 15 residues. CDR3 sequence: CASSQVGSGENIQYF. The CDR3, as DNA: TGTGCCAGCAGCCAAGTCGGTAGCGGTGAAAACATTCAGTACTTC.

The genes are TRBV6-1 and TRBJ1-2, with unresolved D. This CDR3 is built from 16 residues. Germline assignment: CDR1 MNHNS and CDR2 SASEGT. Trimming removed 2 bases from V and 4 bases from J, with 17 bases in between. The DNA of the CDR3 is TGTGCCAGCAGTGAACAGGAGGTGGGCGCCGGCTATGGCTACACCTTC. The encoded protein is CASSEQEVGAGYGYTF.

The chain carries TRBV7-2 and TRBJ2-5; 8 bases map to TRBD1. J lost 4 bases, V lost 3 bases, and 4 bases had no gene match. The germline V gene encodes CDR1 SGHTA and CDR2 FQGNSA. The CDR3 totals 14 residues. The CDR3 DNA is TGTGCCAGCAGCTTGGGACAGGTTGGAGAGACCCAGTACTTC. It translates to CASSLGQVGETQYF.

The rearrangement uses TRBV6-5 and TRBJ2-7; perhaps TRBD1 as D (5 bases). Germline V gene lookup returns CDR1 MNHEY and CDR2 SVGAGI. V was shortened by 0 bases and J by 3 bases, with 15 bases between the two germline ends. This CDR3 comprises 16 residues. The CDR3 here is CASSYSKAGLDYEQYF. The CDR3 DNA reads TGTGCCAGCAGTTACTCGAAGGCAGGGTTAGACTACGAGCAGTACTTC.

The chain recombines TRBV6-5 with TRBJ2-3, with D possibly being TRBD1 (6 bases). The CDR3 has 14 residues. Trimming took 6 bases from V and 0 from J, leaving 10 bases between them. CDR1 and CDR2 from the germline V gene are MNHEY and SVGAGI. CDR3 sequence reads: CASSPGHSTDTQYF. The CDR3 nucleotides are TGTGCCAGCAGCCCGGGACACAGCACAGATACGCAGTATTTT.